This passage covers 14 T cell receptor beta chains from one sample sequenced in a study of blood T cell repertoires in COVID-19 (dated by TCRdb to about 2020). Libraries were constructed by the immunoSEQ multiplex PCR assay. TCRdb provides this immuneACCESS table in a form limited to in-frame rearrangements. Some clones are lacking; in checked studies, under half of them reflect an unresolved V gene, and why the rest are absent is not known. This sample lists over 100,000 clones; 84% were detected once. The ten largest clones add up to under 8% of the sample. Sequencing was carried out using peripheral blood. These receptor sequences come from a woman of 80 years or more with active or convalescent COVID-19.

A note on this clone: An end of the junction does not agree with germline; a read error may underlie this. The J gene is TRBJ2-3, the V gene TRBV7-7, with D perhaps TRBD1 (5 bases). This CDR3 is 13 amino acids long. CDR1 and CDR2 from the germline V gene are SSHAT and FNYEAQ (reference sequence). CDR3 region: CASSTGRTDTQYF. The CDR3 DNA reads TGTGCTAGCAGCACAGGACGGACAGATACGCAGTATTTT.

This chain connects TRBV19 to TRBJ2-1; the match to TRBD2 covers 9 bases. Germline CDR1 reads LNHDA; CDR2 reads SQIVND (reference sequence). V was pared by 5 bases and J by 6 bases, with 11 bases of the junction left unmatched. The CDR3 loop spans 16 amino acids. CDR3 bases: TGTGCCAGTAGTTCCGGTGTCGCGGGAGGGCCCAATGAGCAGTTCTTC. Its protein is CASSSGVAGGPNEQFF.

V gene TRBV24-1 combines with J gene TRBJ2-3; maybe TRBD2 (6 bases). Per germline, CDR1 KGHDR and CDR2 SFDVKD. This CDR3 region has 15 residues. The germline V and J ends were trimmed by 4 bases and 1 base, with 11 bases remaining between them. CDR3 protein: CATSEVGGGTDTQYF. As DNA, the CDR3 is TGTGCCACCAGTGAAGTCGGCGGGGGCACAGATACGCAGTATTTT.

V is TRBV5-1 and J is TRBJ1-2, with D perhaps matching TRBD1 (5 bases). Trimming cost V 3 bases and J 4 bases, with 19 bases left between them. CDR1 is SGHRS and CDR2 is YFSETQ in the germline V gene. The CDR3 contains 16 residues. The CDR3 DNA reads TGCGCCAGCAGCTCACCACTGGGAACAGGCCCCTATGGCTACACCTTC. Amino acids: CASSSPLGTGPYGYTF.

This clone was detected only once. The V and J genes are TRBV5-1 and TRBJ2-5; D not certain. Between the trimmed V and J ends, which lost 7 bases and 5 bases, there was a span of 15 bases. The CDR3 length is 13 residues. CDR1 is SGHRS and CDR2 is YFSETQ in the germline V gene. Written as DNA, the CDR3 is TGCGCCAGCCGTCGACTCGGCATGGAGACCCAGTACTTC. As protein: CASRRLGMETQYF. The whole variable domain, remainder taken from reference TRBV5-1 and TRBJ2-5, is KAGVTQTPRYLIKTRGQQVTLSCSPISGHRSVSWYQQTPGQGLQFLFEYFSETQRNKGNFPGRFSGRQFSNSRSEMNVSTLELGDSALYLCASRRLGMETQYFGPGTRLLVL.

The chain uses TRBV29-1 and TRBJ2-1; D is uncertain. Trimming removed 2 bases at V and 0 bases at J, with 5 bases between. This CDR3 contains 13 residues. Germline assignment: CDR1 SQVTM and CDR2 ANQGSEA. The CDR3 is CSVEFFSYNEQFF. In DNA form, the CDR3 reads TGCAGCGTTGAATTCTTCTCCTACAATGAGCAGTTCTTC.

The V and J genes are TRBV5-1 and TRBJ1-5; 7 positions agree with TRBD1. CDR1 is SGHRS and CDR2 is YFSETQ in the germline V gene. Trimming removed 0 bases from V and 7 bases from J; junction bases left unmatched: 4. This CDR3 comprises 14 residues. CDR3 amino acids: CASSLGQGLQPQHF. CDR3 bases: TGCGCCAGCAGCTTGGGACAGGGATTACAGCCCCAGCATTTT.

This rearrangement joins TRBV3-1 (or the pseudogene TRBV3-2) to TRBJ2-1; 9 bases match TRBD2. V was pared by 4 bases and J by 7 bases, with 11 bases of the junction left unmatched. CDR1 is LGHDT, CDR2 YNNKEL, per germline (reference sequence). CDR3 length equals 16 residues. This CDR3 reads CASSPGLAGIGNEQFF. In DNA, the CDR3 is TGTGCCAGCAGCCCTGGGCTAGCGGGAATCGGAAATGAGCAGTTCTTC.

This chain uses TRBV27 with TRBJ2-1; the D gene is possibly TRBD2 (5 bases). The CDR3 is made up of 15 amino acids. The germline gives CDR1 MNHEY, CDR2 SMNVEV (reference sequence). V lost 7 bases and J lost 4, with 17 bases in between. This CDR3 is CASTFSASTYNEQFF. DNA of the CDR3: TGTGCCAGCACCTTCTCAGCTAGCACTTACAATGAGCAGTTCTTC.

J is TRBJ2-3 and V is TRBV4-2; 9 bases are a match to TRBD1. V lost 1 base to trimming and J lost 3 bases; unmatched junction nucleotides: 5. CDR1 LGHNA and CDR2 YNFKEQ come from the germline V gene. The CDR3 is made up of 16 amino acids. In DNA, the CDR3 is TGTGCCAGCAGCCAAGTTGCACAGGGGGCAACAGATACGCAGTATTTT. It is translated as CASSQVAQGATDTQYF.

The CDR3 bases are TGTGCCAGCAGGCCTCCGGGACTAGCAGTTAATACGCAGTATTTT. The encoded protein is CASRPPGLAVNTQYF. The V call is TRBV6-5, the J call TRBJ2-3, with 9 bases that match TRBD2. Germline CDR1 reads MNHEY; CDR2 reads SVGAGI. The CDR3 contains 15 residues. V shed 6 bases and J 7 bases; nucleotides not matched to a gene: 11.

This chain links TRBV5-4 with TRBJ2-6, with D maybe TRBD2 (6 bases). V was trimmed by 7 bases and J by 2 bases, leaving 13 bases between them. CDR1 and CDR2 (germline): SGHNT, YYREEE (reference sequence). The CDR3 length is 15 residues. CDR3 nucleotide sequence: TGTGCCAGCGCCGGAGGGCACCCTGGGGCCAACGTCCTGACTTTC. Protein product: CASAGGHPGANVLTF.

This chain uses TRBV28 with TRBJ1-2; TRBD1 might be the D (6 bases). The CDR3 loop spans 15 amino acids. V lost 4 bases to trimming and J lost 4 bases, with 16 bases between them. In germline, CDR1 is MDHEN, CDR2 SYDVKM. CDR3 nucleotide sequence: TGTGCCAGCAGTTACTTCGTCAGGGGTTCCTATGGCTACACCTTC. Translation gives CASSYFVRGSYGYTF.

The genes are TRBV2 and TRBJ1-1; D unresolved. The germline V and J ends were trimmed by 4 bases and 3 bases, with 3 bases remaining between them. Germline values: CDR1 SNHLY, CDR2 FYNNEI. The CDR3 is 11 amino acids. CDR3 in DNA: TGTGCCAGCAGTGCGTACACTGAAGCTTTCTTT. Encoded protein: CASSAYTEAFF.